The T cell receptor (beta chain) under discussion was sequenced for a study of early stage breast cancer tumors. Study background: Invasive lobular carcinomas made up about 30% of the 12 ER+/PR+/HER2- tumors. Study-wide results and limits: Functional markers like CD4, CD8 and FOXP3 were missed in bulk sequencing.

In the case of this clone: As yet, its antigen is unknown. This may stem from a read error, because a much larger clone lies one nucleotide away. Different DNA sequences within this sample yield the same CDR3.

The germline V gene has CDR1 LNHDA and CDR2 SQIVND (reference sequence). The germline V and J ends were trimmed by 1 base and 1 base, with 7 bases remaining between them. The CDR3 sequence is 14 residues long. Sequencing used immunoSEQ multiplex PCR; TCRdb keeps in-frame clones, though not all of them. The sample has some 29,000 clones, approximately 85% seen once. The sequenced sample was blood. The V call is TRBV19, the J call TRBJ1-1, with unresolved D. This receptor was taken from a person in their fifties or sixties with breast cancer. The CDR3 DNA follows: TGTGCCAGTAGTATAGGACGGGGGAACACTGAAGCTTTCTTT. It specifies CASSIGRGNTEAFF.